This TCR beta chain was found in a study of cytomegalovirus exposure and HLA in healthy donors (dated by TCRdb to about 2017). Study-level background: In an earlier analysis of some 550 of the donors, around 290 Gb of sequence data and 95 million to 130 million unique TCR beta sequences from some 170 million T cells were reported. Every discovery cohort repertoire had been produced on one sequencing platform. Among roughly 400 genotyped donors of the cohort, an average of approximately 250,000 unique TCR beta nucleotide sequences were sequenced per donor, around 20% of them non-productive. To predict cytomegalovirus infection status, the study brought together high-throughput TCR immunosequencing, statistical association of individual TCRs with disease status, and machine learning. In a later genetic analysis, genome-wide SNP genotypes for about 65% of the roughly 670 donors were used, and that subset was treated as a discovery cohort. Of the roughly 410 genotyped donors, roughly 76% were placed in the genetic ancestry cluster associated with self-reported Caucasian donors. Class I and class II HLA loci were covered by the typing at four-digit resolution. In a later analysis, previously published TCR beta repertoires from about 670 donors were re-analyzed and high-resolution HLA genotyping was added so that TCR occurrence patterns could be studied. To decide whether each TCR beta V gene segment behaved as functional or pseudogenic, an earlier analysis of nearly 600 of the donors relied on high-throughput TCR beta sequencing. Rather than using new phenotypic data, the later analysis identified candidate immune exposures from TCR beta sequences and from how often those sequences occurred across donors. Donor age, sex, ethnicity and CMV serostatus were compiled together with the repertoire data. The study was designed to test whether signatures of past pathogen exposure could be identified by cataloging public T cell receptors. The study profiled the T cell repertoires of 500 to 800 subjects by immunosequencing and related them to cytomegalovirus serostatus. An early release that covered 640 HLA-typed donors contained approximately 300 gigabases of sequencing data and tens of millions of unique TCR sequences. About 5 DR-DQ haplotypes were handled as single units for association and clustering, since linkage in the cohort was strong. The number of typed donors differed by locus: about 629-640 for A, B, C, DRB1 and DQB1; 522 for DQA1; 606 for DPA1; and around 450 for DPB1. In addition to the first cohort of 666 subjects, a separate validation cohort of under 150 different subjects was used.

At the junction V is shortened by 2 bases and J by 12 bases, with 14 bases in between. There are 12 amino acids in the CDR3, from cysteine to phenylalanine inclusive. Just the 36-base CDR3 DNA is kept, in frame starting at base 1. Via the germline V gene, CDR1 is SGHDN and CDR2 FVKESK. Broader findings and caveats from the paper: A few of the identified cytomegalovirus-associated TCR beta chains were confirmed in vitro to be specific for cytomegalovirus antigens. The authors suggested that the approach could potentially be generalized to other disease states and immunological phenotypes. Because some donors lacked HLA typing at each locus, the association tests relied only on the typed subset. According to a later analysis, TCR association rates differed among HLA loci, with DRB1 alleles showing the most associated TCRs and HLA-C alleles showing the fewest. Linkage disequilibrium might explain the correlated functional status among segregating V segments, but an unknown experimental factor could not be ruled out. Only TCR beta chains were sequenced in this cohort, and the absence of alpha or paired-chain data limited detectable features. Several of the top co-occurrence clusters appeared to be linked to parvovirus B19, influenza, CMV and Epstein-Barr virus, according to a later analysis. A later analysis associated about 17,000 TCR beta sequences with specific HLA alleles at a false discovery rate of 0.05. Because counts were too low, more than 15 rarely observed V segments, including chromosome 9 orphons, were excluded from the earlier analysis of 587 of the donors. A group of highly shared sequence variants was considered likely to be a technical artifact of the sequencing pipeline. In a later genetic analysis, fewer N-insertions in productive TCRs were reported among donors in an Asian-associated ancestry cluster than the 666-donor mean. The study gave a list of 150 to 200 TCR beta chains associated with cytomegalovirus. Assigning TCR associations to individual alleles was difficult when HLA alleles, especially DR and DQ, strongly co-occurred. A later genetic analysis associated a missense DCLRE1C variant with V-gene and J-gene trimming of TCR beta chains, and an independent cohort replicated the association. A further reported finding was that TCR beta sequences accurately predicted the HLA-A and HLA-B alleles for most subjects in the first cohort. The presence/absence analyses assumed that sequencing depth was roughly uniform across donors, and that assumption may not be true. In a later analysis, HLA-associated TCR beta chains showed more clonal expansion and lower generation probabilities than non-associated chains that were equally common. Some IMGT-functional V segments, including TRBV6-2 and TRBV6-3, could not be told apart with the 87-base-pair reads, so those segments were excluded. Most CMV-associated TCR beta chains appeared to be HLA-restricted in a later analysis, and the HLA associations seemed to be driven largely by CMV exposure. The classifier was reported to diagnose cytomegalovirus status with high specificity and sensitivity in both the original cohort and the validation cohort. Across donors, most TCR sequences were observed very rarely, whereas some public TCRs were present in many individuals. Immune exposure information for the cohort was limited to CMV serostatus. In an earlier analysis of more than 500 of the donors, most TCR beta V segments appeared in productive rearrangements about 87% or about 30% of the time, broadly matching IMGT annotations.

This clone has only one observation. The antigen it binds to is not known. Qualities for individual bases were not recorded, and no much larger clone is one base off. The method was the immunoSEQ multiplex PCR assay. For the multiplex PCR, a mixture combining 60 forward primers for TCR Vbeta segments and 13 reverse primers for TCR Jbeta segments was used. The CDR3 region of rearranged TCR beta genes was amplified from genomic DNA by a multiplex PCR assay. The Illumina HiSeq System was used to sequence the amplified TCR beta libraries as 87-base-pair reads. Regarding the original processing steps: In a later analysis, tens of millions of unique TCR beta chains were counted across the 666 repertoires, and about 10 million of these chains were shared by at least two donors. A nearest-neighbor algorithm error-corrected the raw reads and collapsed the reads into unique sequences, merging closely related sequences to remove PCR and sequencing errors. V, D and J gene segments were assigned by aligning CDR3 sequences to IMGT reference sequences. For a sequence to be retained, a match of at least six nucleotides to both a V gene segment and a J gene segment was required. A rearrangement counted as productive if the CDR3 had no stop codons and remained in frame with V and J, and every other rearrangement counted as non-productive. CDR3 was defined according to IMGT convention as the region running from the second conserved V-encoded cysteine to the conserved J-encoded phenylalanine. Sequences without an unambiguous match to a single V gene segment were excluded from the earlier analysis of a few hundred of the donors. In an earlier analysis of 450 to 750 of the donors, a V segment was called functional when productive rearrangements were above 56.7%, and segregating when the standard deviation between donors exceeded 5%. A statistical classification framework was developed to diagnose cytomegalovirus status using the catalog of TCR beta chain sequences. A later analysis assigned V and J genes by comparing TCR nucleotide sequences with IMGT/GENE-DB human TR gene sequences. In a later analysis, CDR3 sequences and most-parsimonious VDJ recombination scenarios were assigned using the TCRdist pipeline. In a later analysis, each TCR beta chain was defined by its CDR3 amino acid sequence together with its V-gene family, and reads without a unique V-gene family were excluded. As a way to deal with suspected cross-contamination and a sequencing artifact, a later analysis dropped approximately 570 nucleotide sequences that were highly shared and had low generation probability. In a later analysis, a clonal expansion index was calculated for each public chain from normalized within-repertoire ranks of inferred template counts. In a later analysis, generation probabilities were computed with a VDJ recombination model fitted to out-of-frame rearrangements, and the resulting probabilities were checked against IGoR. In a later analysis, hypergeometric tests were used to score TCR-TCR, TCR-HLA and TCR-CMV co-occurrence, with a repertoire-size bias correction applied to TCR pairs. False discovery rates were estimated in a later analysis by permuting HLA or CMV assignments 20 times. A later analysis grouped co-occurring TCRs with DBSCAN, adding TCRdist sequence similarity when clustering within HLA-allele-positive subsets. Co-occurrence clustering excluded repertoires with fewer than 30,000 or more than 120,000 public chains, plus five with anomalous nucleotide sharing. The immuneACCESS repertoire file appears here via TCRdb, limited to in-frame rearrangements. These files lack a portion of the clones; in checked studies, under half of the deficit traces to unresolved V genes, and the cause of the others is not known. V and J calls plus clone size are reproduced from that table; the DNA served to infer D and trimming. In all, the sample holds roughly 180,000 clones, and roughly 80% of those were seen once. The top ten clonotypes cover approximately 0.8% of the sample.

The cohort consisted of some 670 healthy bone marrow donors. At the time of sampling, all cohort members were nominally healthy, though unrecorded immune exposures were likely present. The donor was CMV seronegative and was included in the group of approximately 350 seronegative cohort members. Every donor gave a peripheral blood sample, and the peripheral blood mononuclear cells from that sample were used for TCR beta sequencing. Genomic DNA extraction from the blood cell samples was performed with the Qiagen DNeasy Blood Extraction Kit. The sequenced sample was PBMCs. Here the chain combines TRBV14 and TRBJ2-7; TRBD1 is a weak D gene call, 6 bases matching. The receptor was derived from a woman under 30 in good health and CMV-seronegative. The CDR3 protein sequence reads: CASSQTRQVSYF. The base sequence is TGTGCCAGCAGCCAAACTAGACAGGTGTCGTACTTC.